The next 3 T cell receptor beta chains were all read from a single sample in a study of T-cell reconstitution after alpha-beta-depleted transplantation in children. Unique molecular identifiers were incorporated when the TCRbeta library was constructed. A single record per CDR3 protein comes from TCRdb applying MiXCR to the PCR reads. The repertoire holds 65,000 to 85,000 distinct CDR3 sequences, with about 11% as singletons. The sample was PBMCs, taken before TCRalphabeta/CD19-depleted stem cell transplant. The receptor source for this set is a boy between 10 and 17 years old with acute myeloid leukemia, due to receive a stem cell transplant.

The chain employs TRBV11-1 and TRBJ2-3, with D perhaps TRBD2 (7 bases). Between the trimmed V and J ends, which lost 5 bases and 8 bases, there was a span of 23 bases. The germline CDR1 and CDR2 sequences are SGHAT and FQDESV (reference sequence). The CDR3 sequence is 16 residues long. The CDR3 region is CASSQRRGRGRGTQYF. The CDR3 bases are TGTGCCAGCAGCCAACGAAGGGGGAGGGGACGAGGTACGCAGTATTTT.

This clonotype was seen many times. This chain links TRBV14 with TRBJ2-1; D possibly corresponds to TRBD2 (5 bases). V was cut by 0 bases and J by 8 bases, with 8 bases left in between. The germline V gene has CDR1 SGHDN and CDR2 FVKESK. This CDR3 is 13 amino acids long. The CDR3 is CASSQEGRDEQFF. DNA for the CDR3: TGTGCCAGCAGCCAAGAAGGGCGGGATGAGCAGTTCTTC.

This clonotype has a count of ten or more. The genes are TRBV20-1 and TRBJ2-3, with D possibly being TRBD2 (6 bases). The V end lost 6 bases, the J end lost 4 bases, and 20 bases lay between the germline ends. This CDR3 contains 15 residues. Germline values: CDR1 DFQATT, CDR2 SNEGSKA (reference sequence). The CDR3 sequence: CSAPTGTHGSDTQYF. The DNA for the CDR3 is TGCAGTGCACCAACCGGGACTCATGGTTCAGATACGCAGTATTTT.